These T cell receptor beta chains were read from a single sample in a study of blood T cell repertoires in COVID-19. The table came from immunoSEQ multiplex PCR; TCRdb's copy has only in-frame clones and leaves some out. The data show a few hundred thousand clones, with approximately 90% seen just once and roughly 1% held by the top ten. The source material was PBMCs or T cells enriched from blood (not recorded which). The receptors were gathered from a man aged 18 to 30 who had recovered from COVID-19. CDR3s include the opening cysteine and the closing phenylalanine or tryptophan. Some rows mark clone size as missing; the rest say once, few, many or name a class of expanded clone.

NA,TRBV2,CASSGGEGEKLFF
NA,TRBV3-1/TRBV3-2,CASSLRQGVRNTEAFF
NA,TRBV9,CASSFGLASSNEQFF
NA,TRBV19,CASSIRDSPLVGYTF
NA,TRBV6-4,CASSVGYSGGTDTQYF
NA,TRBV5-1,CASSPGTSGGSDNEQFF
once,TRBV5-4,CASSLDQGVNSPLHF
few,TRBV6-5,CASSYTGGTEAFF
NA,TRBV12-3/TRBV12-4,CASTRMWRGGYTF
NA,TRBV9,CASSPQGGNTGELFF
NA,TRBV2,CASSRTEANTEAFF
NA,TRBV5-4,CASSLGGTRGYTF
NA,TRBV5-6,CASSQNNRVTNYGYTF
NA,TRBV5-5,CASSTSRGETQYF
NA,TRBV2,CASRGQGASSPLHF
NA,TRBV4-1,CASSQDRGTAVQETQYF
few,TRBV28,CASSSGQVGSYF
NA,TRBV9,CASSVGGLVTGELFF
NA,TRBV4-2,CASSRFDGANTGELFF
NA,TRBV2,CASSERGLAGEQFF
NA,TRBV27,CASSWTGSYNEQFF
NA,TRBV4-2,CASSRHSGQGVNGYTF